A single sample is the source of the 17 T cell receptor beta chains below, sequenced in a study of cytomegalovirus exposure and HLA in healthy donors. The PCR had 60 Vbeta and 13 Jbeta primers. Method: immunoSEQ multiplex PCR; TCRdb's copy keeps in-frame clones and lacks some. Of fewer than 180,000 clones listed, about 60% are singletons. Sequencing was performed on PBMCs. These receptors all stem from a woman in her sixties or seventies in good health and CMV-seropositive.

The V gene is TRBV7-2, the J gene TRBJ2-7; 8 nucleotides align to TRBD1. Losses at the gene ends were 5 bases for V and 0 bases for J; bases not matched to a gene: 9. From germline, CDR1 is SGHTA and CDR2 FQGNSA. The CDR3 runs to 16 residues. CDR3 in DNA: TGTGCCAGCAGCCGGACAGGGCCCTCAAGCTCCTACGAGCAGTACTTC. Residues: CASSRTGPSSSYEQYF.

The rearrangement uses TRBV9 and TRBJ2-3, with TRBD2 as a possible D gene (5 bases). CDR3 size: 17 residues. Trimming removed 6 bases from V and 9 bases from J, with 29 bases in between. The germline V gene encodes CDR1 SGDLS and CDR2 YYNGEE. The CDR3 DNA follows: TGTGCCAGCAAGCCAGACCCCGCGGGCAGCGACCTAGGGACGCAGTATTTT. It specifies CASKPDPAGSDLGTQYF.

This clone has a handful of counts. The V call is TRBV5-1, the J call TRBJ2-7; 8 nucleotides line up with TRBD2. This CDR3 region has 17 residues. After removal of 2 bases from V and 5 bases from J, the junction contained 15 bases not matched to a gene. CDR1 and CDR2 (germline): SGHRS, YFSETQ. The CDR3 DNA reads TGCGCCAGCAGCTTTGGACTAGCCCTACCGGATCCTGACGAGCAGTACTTC. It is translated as CASSFGLALPDPDEQYF.

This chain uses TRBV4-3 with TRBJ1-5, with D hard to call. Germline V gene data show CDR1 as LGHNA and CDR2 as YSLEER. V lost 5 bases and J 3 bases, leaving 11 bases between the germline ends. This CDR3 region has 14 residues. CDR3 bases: TGCGCCAGCAGCAAAAGCACTCACAATCAGCCCCAGCATTTT. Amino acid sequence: CASSKSTHNQPQHF.

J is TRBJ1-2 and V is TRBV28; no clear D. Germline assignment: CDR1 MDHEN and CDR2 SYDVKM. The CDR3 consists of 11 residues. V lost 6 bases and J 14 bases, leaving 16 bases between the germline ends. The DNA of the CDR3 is TGTGCCAGCAGCACTCCCCGGGGAAAAACCTTC. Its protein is CASSTPRGKTF.

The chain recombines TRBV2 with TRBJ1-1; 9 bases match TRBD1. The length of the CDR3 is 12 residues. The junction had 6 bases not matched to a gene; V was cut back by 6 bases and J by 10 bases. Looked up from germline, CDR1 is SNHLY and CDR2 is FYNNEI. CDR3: CASSKQGARAFF. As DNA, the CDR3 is TGTGCCAGCAGCAAACAGGGGGCGAGAGCTTTCTTT.

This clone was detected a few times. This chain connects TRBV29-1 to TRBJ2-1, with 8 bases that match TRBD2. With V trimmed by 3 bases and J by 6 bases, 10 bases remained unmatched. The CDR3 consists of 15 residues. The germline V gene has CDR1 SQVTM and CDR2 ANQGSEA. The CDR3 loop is CSVEQTGGPANEQFF. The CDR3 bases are TGCAGCGTTGAGCAGACGGGAGGGCCGGCCAATGAGCAGTTCTTC.

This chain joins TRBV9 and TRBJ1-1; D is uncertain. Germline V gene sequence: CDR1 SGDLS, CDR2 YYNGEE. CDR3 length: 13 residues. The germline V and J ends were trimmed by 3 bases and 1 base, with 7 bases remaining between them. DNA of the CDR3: TGTGCCAGCAGCGGAAAACAGAACACTGAAGCTTTCTTT. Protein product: CASSGKQNTEAFF. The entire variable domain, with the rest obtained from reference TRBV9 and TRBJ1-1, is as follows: DSGVTQTPKHLITATGQRVTLRCSPRSGDLSVYWYQQSLDQGLQFLIQYYNGEERAKGNILERFSAQQFPDLHSELNLSSLELGDSALYFCASSGKQNTEAFFGQGTRLTVV.

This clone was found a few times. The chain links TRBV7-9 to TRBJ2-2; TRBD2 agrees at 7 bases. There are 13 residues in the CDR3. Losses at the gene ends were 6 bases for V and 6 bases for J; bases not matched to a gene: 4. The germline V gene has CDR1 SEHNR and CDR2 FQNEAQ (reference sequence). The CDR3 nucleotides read TGTGCCAGCAGGGGGACTACCTCCGGGGAGCTGTTTTTT. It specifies CASRGTTSGELFF.

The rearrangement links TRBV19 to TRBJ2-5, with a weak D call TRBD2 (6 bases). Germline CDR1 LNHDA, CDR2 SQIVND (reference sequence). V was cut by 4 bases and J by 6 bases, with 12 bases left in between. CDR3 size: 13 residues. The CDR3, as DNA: TGTGCCAGTAGTAGTGGGAGGCGGAAGACCCAGTACTTC. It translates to CASSSGRRKTQYF.

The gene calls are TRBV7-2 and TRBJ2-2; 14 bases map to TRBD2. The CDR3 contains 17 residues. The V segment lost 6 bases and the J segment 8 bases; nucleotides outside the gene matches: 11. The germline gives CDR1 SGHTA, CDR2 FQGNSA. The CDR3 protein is CASSPTGLAGVVGELFF. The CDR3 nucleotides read TGTGCCAGCAGTCCAACGGGACTAGCGGGAGTCGTTGGGGAGCTGTTTTTT.

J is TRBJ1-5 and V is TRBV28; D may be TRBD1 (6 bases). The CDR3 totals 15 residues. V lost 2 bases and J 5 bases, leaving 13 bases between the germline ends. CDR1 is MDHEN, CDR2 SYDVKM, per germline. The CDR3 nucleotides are TGTGCCAGCAGTTTAGGAGGACAGCTCTATCAGCCCCAGCATTTT. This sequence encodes CASSLGGQLYQPQHF.

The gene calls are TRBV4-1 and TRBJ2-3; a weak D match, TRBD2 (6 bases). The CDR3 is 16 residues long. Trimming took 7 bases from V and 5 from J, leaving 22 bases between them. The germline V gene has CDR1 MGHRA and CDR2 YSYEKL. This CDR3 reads CASILTPGSGLDTQYF. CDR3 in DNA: TGCGCCAGCATCCTAACCCCTGGTAGCGGCCTAGATACGCAGTATTTT.

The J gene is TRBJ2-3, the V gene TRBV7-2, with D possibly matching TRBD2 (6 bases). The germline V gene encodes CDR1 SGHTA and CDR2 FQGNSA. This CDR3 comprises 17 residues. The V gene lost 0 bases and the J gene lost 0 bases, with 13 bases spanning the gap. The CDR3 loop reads CASSLARFGGSTDTQYF. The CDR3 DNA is TGTGCCAGCAGCTTAGCCCGCTTCGGGGGAAGCACAGATACGCAGTATTTT.

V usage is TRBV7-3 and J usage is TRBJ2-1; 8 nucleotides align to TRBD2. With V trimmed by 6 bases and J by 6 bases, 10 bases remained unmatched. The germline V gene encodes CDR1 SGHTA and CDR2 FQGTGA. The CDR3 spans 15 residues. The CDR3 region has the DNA TGTGCCAGCAGTGCACGGTTAGCGGGAAGCAATGAGCAGTTCTTC. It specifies CASSARLAGSNEQFF.

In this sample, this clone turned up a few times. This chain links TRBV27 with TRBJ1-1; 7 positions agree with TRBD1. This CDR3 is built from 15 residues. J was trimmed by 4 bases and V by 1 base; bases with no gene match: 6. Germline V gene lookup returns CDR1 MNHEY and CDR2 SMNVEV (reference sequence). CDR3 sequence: CASSLFYDRVTEAFF. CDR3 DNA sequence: TGTGCCAGCAGTTTATTCTACGACAGGGTCACTGAAGCTTTCTTT.

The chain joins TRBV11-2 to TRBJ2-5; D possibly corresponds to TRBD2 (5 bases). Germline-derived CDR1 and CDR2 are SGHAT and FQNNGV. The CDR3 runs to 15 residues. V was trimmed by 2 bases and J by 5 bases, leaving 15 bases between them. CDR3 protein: CASSLSLASWETQYF. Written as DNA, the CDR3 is TGTGCCAGCAGCTTATCGCTTGCTAGCTGGGAGACCCAGTACTTC.